This TCR beta chain was recorded in a study of early T cells in non-severe SARS-CoV-2 infection. This clonotype was recorded at least ten times. MiXCR was run by TCRdb on the 5' RACE reads, yielding one entry per CDR3 protein. The data contain roughly 49,000 distinct CDR3 sequences, about 4% of them seen just once; the ten biggest clones take up under 6.5%. Trimming removed 4 bases from V and 0 bases from J, with 18 bases in between. The CDR3 runs to 18 residues. Germline assignment: CDR1 SEHNR and CDR2 FQNEAQ (reference sequence). The clonotype was recovered from an adult who was a healthcare worker with PCR-confirmed SARS-CoV-2 infection or an uninfected control (not recorded which). This chain connects TRBV7-9 to TRBJ1-4; D gene unclear. Sequenced sample: whole blood. DNA of the CDR3: TGTGCCAGCAGCTCGACTGATCCCATCCGATCAACTAATGAAAAACTGTTTTTT. Translated, it gives CASSSTDPIRSTNEKLFF.